The 27 T cell receptor beta chains below all came from one sample that was sequenced in a study of T cells in Graves' hyperthyroidism and ophthalmopathy. Amplified regions were TCR beta CDR3 sequences from RNA transcripts. In the first-round RT-PCR of the TCR CDR3, the HTBI primer set was used. TCRdb ran MiXCR on the multiplex PCR reads and lists one entry per CDR3 protein. The sample has under 650,000 distinct CDR3 sequences, roughly 16% seen once. The specimen was blood. The receptors here all came from a woman between 25 and 40 years old with Graves' hyperthyroidism.

This chain connects TRBV5-1 to TRBJ2-1, with 13 positions matching TRBD2. Germline V CDR1 and CDR2: SGHRS, YFSETQ. The CDR3 is 16 amino acids. Losses at the gene ends were 4 bases for V and 6 bases for J; bases not matched to a gene: 7. The CDR3: CASSLTGLAGSNEQFF. The CDR3 DNA is TGCGCCAGCAGCCTTACGGGACTAGCGGGATCCAATGAGCAGTTCTTC.

This clonotype came up many times. The chain's CDR3 is CATQAGGWTDTQYF. The DNA for the CDR3 is TGTGCCACCCAAGCGGGAGGTTGGACAGATACGCAGTATTTT. The chain links TRBV7-2 to TRBJ2-3, with 9 nucleotides matching TRBD2. The CDR3 is 14 residues long. V was pared by 10 bases and J by 3 bases, with 8 bases of the junction left unmatched. CDR1 SGHTA and CDR2 FQGNSA come from the germline V gene.

About this clonotype: Germline is not matched at one junction end, which may reflect a read error. The chain couples TRBV5-6 to TRBJ2-7; no reliable D call. The CDR3 sequence is 12 residues long. CDR1 is SGHDT, CDR2 YYEEEE, per germline. CDR3 sequence (DNA): TGTGCCAGCAGCTCGAGTTACTACGTGCAGTACTTC. It specifies CASSSSYYVQYF.

The gene calls are TRBV29-1 and TRBJ1-5, with D possibly TRBD1 on 6 matching bases. Per germline, CDR1 SQVTM and CDR2 ANQGSEA. V lost 6 bases and J 3 bases, leaving 12 bases between the germline ends. The length of the CDR3 is 13 residues. In nucleotides, the CDR3 is TGCAGCGTAAAGGGGGGGCCCAATCAGCCCCAGCATTTT. As protein: CSVKGGPNQPQHF.

This clonotype was observed at least ten times. The chain is built from TRBV11-2 and TRBJ2-7; 11 nucleotides align to TRBD2. The CDR3 totals 14 residues. After removal of 5 bases from V and 7 bases from J, the junction contained 7 bases not matched to a gene. The germline CDR1 and CDR2 sequences are SGHAT and FQNNGV. The CDR3 is CASSPIAGGGEQYF. In DNA, the CDR3 is TGTGCCAGCAGCCCGATAGCGGGAGGGGGGGAGCAGTACTTC. The variable domain in full, completed from reference TRBV11-2 and TRBJ2-7, reads EAGVAQSPRYKIIEKRQSVAFWCNPISGHATLYWYQQILGQGPKLLIQFQNNGVVDDSQLPKDRFSAERLKGVDSTLKIQPAKLEDSAVYLCASSPIAGGGEQYFGPGTRLTVT.

This clonotype was counted at least ten times. This chain connects TRBV30 to TRBJ1-2, with D hard to call. The CDR3 has 15 amino acids. Trimming took off 6 bases at V and 2 bases at J, with 19 bases between the two ends. Germline V gene sequence: CDR1 GTSNPN, CDR2 SVGIG (reference sequence). The CDR3 nucleotides read TGTGCCTGCCCAAGGCAGGAGGGTTTGAACTATGGCTACACCTTC. The encoded protein is CACPRQEGLNYGYTF.

This clonotype was counted between two and nine times. The chain combines TRBV25-1 with TRBJ1-5, with 10 bases matching TRBD1. Germline V lookup: CDR1 MGHDK, CDR2 SYGVNS. This CDR3 is 14 amino acids long. Trimming took 6 bases from V and 5 from J; bases not matched to a gene: 4. As DNA, the CDR3 is TGTGCCAGCAGGACCGGGACAGGGGATCAGCCCCAGCATTTT. As protein: CASRTGTGDQPQHF.

The chain has TRBV5-1 and TRBJ2-1, with D possibly matching TRBD2 (5 bases). The CDR3 has 14 residues. CDR1 is SGHRS, CDR2 YFSETQ, per germline. The ends were cut back, 4 bases at V and 5 bases at J, with 13 bases in the middle. The DNA for the CDR3 is TGCGCCAGCAGCACGGACCCGAGGGACAATGAGCAGTTCTTC. Its protein is CASSTDPRDNEQFF. The complete variable domain, with remaining parts taken from reference TRBV5-1 and TRBJ2-1, reads KAGVTQTPRYLIKTRGQQVTLSCSPISGHRSVSWYQQTPGQGLQFLFEYFSETQRNKGNFPGRFSGRQFSNSRSEMNVSTLELGDSALYLCASSTDPRDNEQFFGPGTRLTVL.

V is TRBV27 and J is TRBJ2-3; TRBD2 matches at 13 bases. V shed 5 bases, J shed 2 bases, and the junction held 10 bases outside the gene matches. Germline V gene data show CDR1 as MNHEY and CDR2 as SMNVEV (reference sequence). The length of the CDR3 is 18 residues. CDR3: CASSIITSGRANTDTQYF. The CDR3 DNA reads TGTGCCAGCAGTATAATTACTAGCGGGAGGGCTAACACAGATACGCAGTATTTT.

This clonotype has only a few counts. The rearrangement joins TRBV10-2 to TRBJ2-3; TRBD1 or TRBD2 may be the D gene (6 bases each). Germline CDR1 and CDR2: WSHSY and SAAADI. Trimming left V 6 bases short and J 6 bases short, with 19 bases between. CDR3 length: 15 residues. The CDR3 DNA follows: TGCGCCAGCAGGTACCTGACTAGGGGGTCGGATACGCAGTATTTT. It is translated as CASRYLTRGSDTQYF.

Only a few counts were recorded for this clonotype. The V gene is TRBV9, the J gene TRBJ1-3; no definite D call. Trimming took off 3 bases at V and 0 bases at J, with 13 bases between the two ends. CDR3 length: 16 amino acids. Germline assignment: CDR1 SGDLS and CDR2 YYNGEE. The CDR3 DNA reads as TGTGCCAGCAGCGGCAGCACGGGCTTCTCTGGAAACACCATATATTTT. Amino acid sequence: CASSGSTGFSGNTIYF.

The chain uses TRBV14 and TRBJ2-2; 9 nucleotides align to TRBD2. Germline values: CDR1 SGHDN, CDR2 FVKESK. The CDR3 has 16 amino acids. V lost 1 base to trimming and J lost 3 bases; unmatched junction nucleotides: 3. The CDR3 DNA is TGTGCCAGCAGCCAAGGGGCTAGCGGGGACACCGGGGAGCTGTTTTTT. Protein sequence: CASSQGASGDTGELFF.

This clonotype was found a few times. The V and J genes are TRBV24-1 and TRBJ2-7; 9 bases are a match to TRBD1. V trimming: 7 bases; J trimming: 4 bases; junction bases outside the gene matches: 7. The CDR3 totals 14 residues. From germline, CDR1 is KGHDR and CDR2 SFDVKD. CDR3 amino acids: CATRRQQGAYEQYF. The CDR3 coding sequence is TGTGCCACCAGGAGACAACAGGGGGCTTACGAGCAGTACTTC.

This clonotype was recorded many times. J is TRBJ1-5 and V is TRBV6-1; D is undetermined. Per germline, CDR1 MNHNS and CDR2 SASEGT. Trimming pared 6 bases from V and 1 base from J, leaving 13 bases between. This CDR3 is 15 amino acids long. CDR3 sequence reads: CASSPELVSNQPQHF. The CDR3 region has the DNA TGTGCCAGCAGCCCGGAACTCGTAAGCAATCAGCCCCAGCATTTT.

This clonotype was seen at least ten times. The chain recombines TRBV13 with TRBJ2-7; TRBD2 agrees at 10 bases. Germline CDR1 is PRHDT and CDR2 is FYEKMQ (reference sequence). V lost 3 bases, J lost 6 bases, and 2 bases stayed unmatched. The CDR3 length is 13 residues. Written as DNA, the CDR3 is TGTGCCAGCAGCTTGCTAGCGGGAGTCGAGCAGTACTTC. Residues: CASSLLAGVEQYF.

Comments on this clonotype: This clone may be a read error of a much larger clone one base away. V gene TRBV6-1 combines with J gene TRBJ2-5, with a possible D match to TRBD2 (6 bases). TRBJ2-1 matches the DNA end more closely, so the J call is doubtful. The CDR3 runs to 13 residues. Per the germline V gene, CDR1 is MNHNS and CDR2 is SASEGT. In DNA form, the CDR3 reads TGTGCCAGCAGCGTGGGACTCCTAGAGACCCAGTTCTTC. It codes for CASSVGLLETQFF.

This clonotype was recorded at least ten times. The chain employs TRBV12-3 or TRBV12-4 and TRBJ2-3; no definite D call. Between the trimmed V and J ends, which lost 6 bases and 2 bases, there was a span of 15 bases. The CDR3 totals 15 residues. CDR3 loop: CASRRSVYSTDTQYF. Written as DNA, the CDR3 is TGTGCCAGCAGGCGAAGCGTCTATTCCACAGATACGCAGTATTTT.

This clonotype has only a few counts. This chain joins TRBV24-1 and TRBJ2-1, with 11 bases that match TRBD2. This CDR3 has 18 amino acids. The J segment lost 6 bases and the V segment lost 3 bases, leaving 12 bases of the junction unmatched. Germline lookup yields CDR1 KGHDR and CDR2 SFDVKD. The CDR3 nucleotides read TGTGCCACCAGTGATCAAATTAGCGGGAGGGGCTTCGGCAATGAGCAGTTCTTC. It codes for CATSDQISGRGFGNEQFF.

There are many counts of this clonotype. The chain has TRBV28 and TRBJ1-4; 9 bases align to TRBD1. The CDR3 sequence is 12 residues long. J lost 8 bases, V lost 8 bases, and 3 bases had no gene match. Germline CDR1 and CDR2: MDHEN and SYDVKM. As DNA, the CDR3 is TGTGCCAGCTCGGGACAGGGCGAAAAACTGTTTTTT. Translated, it gives CASSGQGEKLFF.

Ten or more counts support this clonotype. The chain employs TRBV28 and TRBJ2-7; 10 bases fit TRBD1. Germline V gives CDR1 MDHEN, CDR2 SYDVKM. V lost 5 bases and J lost 1; bases outside the gene matches: 5. The CDR3 sequence is 15 residues long. The CDR3 sequence: CASSTAGQGSYEQYF. In DNA, the CDR3 is TGTGCCAGCAGTACTGCGGGACAGGGGTCCTACGAGCAGTACTTC. Looking up the rest from reference TRBV28 and TRBJ2-7 gives the full variable domain: DVKVTQSSRYLVKRTGEKVFLECVQDMDHENMFWYRQDPGLGLRLIYFSYDVKMKEKGDIPEGYSVSREKKERFSLILESASTNQTSMYLCASSTAGQGSYEQYFGPGTRLTVT.

This clonotype came up a few times. The V gene is TRBV24-1, the J gene TRBJ1-5; D gene unclear. V lost 4 bases and J 4 bases, leaving 13 bases between the germline ends. Per germline, CDR1 KGHDR and CDR2 SFDVKD. The CDR3 is made up of 15 amino acids. DNA for the CDR3: TGTGCCACCAGTGACCCTGCAGGCCCAAATCAGCCCCAGCATTTT. It is translated as CATSDPAGPNQPQHF.

This clonotype was seen many times. The chain couples TRBV2 to TRBJ2-7, with 8 positions matching TRBD2. V gave up 7 bases and J gave up 3 bases; unmatched junction bases: 11. Germline-derived CDR1 and CDR2 are SNHLY and FYNNEI. CDR3 length: 15 amino acids. CDR3 coding DNA: TGTGCCAGCATCCCACTACCGGGGGGGAACTACGAGCAGTACTTC. It yields the protein CASIPLPGGNYEQYF. Using reference TRBV2 and TRBJ2-7 for the parts outside the CDR3, the full variable domain is EPEVTQTPSHQVTQMGQEVILRCVPISNHLYFYWYRQILGQKVEFLVSFYNNEISEKSEIFDDQFSVERPDGSNFTLKIRSTKLEDSAMYFCASIPLPGGNYEQYFGPGTRLTVT.

The chain uses TRBV6-5 and TRBJ1-4; D not certain. V lost 0 bases and J lost 7, with 6 bases in between. This CDR3 has 13 amino acids. The germline V gene has CDR1 MNHEY and CDR2 SVGAGI. The CDR3 is CASSYSAREKLFF. CDR3 coding DNA: TGTGCCAGCAGTTACTCAGCTCGTGAAAAACTGTTTTTT.

This clonotype was recorded many times. The rearrangement links TRBV14 to TRBJ2-4; D call uncertain. The germline V gene has CDR1 SGHDN and CDR2 FVKESK. The CDR3 is made up of 13 amino acids. The V gene lost 5 bases and the J gene lost 9 bases, with 14 bases spanning the gap. The chain's CDR3 is CASSETRWAIQYF. CDR3 nucleotide sequence: TGTGCCAGCAGCGAGACCCGCTGGGCCATTCAGTACTTC.

V gene TRBV7-6 combines with J gene TRBJ2-3; the D is unclear. The V gene's germline CDR1 is SGHVS and CDR2 FNYEAQ. CDR3 length: 18 residues. V lost 0 bases and J lost 0, with 16 bases in between. The CDR3 DNA reads as TGTGCCAGCAGCTTAGCCTCCTTATATACATCTAGCACAGATACGCAGTATTTT. Protein product: CASSLASLYTSSTDTQYF.

This clonotype was seen repeatedly, ten times or more. The chain recombines TRBV11-2 with TRBJ2-2; TRBD1 matches 10 bases. The CDR3 loop spans 15 amino acids. V gave up 3 bases and J gave up 6 bases; unmatched junction bases: 4. CDR1 is SGHAT and CDR2 is FQNNGV in the germline V gene. The CDR3: CASSLGTGVAGELFF. The CDR3, as DNA: TGTGCCAGCAGCTTGGGGACAGGGGTGGCCGGGGAGCTGTTTTTT.

This clonotype showed up just a few times. The V and J genes are TRBV5-1 and TRBJ2-1; tentatively, D is TRBD2 (5 bases). This CDR3 region has 15 residues. Trimming left V 5 bases short and J 4 bases short, with 16 bases between. Looked up from germline, CDR1 is SGHRS and CDR2 is YFSETQ. CDR3 DNA: TGCGCCAGCAGAGTCGAGCGGAACCTGTACAATGAGCAGTTCTTC. This codes for CASRVERNLYNEQFF. The variable domain in full, with the rest retrieved from reference TRBV5-1 and TRBJ2-1, is KAGVTQTPRYLIKTRGQQVTLSCSPISGHRSVSWYQQTPGQGLQFLFEYFSETQRNKGNFPGRFSGRQFSNSRSEMNVSTLELGDSALYLCASRVERNLYNEQFFGPGTRLTVL.